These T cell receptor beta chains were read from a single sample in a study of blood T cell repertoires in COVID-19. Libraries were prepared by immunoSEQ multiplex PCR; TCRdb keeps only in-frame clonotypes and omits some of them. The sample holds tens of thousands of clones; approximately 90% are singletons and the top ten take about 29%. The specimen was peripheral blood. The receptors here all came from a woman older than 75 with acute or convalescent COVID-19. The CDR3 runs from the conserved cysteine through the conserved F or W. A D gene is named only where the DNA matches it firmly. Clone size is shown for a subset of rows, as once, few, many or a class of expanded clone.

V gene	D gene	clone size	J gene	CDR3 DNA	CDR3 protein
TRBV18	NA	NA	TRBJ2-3	TGTGCCAGCTCCCCGGTCTCTAGCACAGATACGCAGTATTTT	CASSPVSSTDTQYF
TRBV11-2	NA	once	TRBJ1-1	TGTGCCAGCAGCTTAGTGGCAGGAATAGAAGCTTTCTTT	CASSLVAGIEAFF
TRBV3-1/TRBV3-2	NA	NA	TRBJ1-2	TGTGCCAGCAGCCGCTCACGGGACACAGAACTCTATGGCTACACCTTC	CASSRSRDTELYGYTF
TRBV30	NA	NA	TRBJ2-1	TGTGCCTGGAGTGTCCGGAGCTCCCATGAGCAGTTCTTC	CAWSVRSSHEQFF
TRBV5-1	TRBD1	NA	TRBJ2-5	TGCGCCAGCAGCTTATACCAGGGGGACCAAGAGACCCAGTACTTC	CASSLYQGDQETQYF
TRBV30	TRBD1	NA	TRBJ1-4	TGTGCCTGTAACAAAGGAGGGGGCCCGAAAAAACTGTTTTTT	CACNKGGGPKKLFF
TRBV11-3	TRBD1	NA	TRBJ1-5	TGTGCCAGCAGCTCCTCCGGGACAGATAATAGCAATCAGCCCCAGCATTTT	CASSSSGTDNSNQPQHF
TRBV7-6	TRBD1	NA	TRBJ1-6	TGTGCCAGCAGCTTAGCCAGGGGGAACGGTTCACCCCTCCACTTT	CASSLARGNGSPLHF
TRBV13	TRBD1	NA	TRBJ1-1	TGTGCCAGCAGCTCGCGACAGGGGAGTACTGAAGCTTTCTTT	CASSSRQGSTEAFF
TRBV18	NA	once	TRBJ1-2	TGTGCCAGCTCACCACGGGCGGAGGCTAACTATGGCTACACCTTC	CASSPRAEANYGYTF
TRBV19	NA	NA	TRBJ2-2	TGTGCCAGTAGTTCTTGGAACACCGGGGAGCTGTTTTTT	CASSSWNTGELFF
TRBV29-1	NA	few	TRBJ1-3	TGCAGCGCCGCTCGAGGGGGAGTTGGAAACACCATATATTTT	CSAARGGVGNTIYF
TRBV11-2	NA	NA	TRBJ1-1	TGTGCCAGCAGTCAAGGGGGTCGGTTCGGCACTGAAGCTTTCTTT	CASSQGGRFGTEAFF
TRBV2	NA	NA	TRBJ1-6	TGTGCCAGCAGTGAAAGGGGGGGAGAAAATTCACCCCTCCACTTT	CASSERGGENSPLHF
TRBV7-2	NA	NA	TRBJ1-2	TGTGCCAGCAGCACCCGACAGACCAACTATGGCTACACCTTC	CASSTRQTNYGYTF
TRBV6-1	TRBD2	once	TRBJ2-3	TGTGCCAGCAGTGAAGAAGGCGGGGGGGTCCTCACAGATACGCAGTATTTT	CASSEEGGGVLTDTQYF
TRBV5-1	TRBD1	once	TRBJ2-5	TGCGCCAGCGGACCAACAGGGGTAGGGGAGACCCAGTACTTC	CASGPTGVGETQYF
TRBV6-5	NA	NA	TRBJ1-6	TGTGCCAGCAGTCTAGGGGGGGCAGGATCACCCCTCCACTTT	CASSLGGAGSPLHF
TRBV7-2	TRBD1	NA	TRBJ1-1	TGTGCCAGCAGCCTGCGCCAGGGGGCTGCGAGCACTGAAGCTTTCTTT	CASSLRQGAASTEAFF
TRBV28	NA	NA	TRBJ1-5	TGTGCCAGCTCCTATGGGGGGGGAGGCAATCAGCCCCAGCATTTT	CASSYGGGGNQPQHF
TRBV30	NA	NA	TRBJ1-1	TGTGCCTGGGACAGAGGGATGAACACTGAAGCTTTCTTT	CAWDRGMNTEAFF
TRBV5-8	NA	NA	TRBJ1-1	TGTGCCAGCAGCTTCGAGGGTCTTTTGAACACTGAAGCTTTCTTT	CASSFEGLLNTEAFF
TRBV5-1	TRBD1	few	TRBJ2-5	TGCGCCAGCAGCTTTTATCCGACAGGGTTGAGAGAGACCCAGTACTTC	CASSFYPTGLRETQYF
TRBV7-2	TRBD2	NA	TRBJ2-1	TGTGCCAGCAGCCCAAGCGGGGGGGCCTCCAATGAGCAGTTCTTC	CASSPSGGASNEQFF
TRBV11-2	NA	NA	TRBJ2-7	TGTGCCAGCAGCTTTTCGATGACAGGCACCTCGAGCTCCTACGAGCAGTACTTC	CASSFSMTGTSSSYEQYF
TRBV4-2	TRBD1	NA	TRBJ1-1	TGTGCCAGCAGCCCGTCAGGGGGGAACACTGAAGCTTTCTTT	CASSPSGGNTEAFF
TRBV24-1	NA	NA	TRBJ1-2	TGTGCCACCAGTGACGCTGTCCACTCTCGGGAAGGCTACACCTTC	CATSDAVHSREGYTF
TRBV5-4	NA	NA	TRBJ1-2	TGTGCCAGCAGCGCGGCAGCCCTGAGGACAGCCAACTATGGCTACACCTTC	CASSAAALRTANYGYTF
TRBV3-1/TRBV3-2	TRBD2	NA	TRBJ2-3	TGTGCCAGCAGGTCCGCGGGGGTCACAGATACGCAGTATTTT	CASRSAGVTDTQYF
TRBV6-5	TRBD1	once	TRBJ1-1	TGTGCCAGCAGTTCGAACAGGGGAGGCAGGAGGACTGAAGCTTTCTTT	CASSSNRGGRRTEAFF
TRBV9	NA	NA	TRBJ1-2	TGTGCCAGCAGCCCGACAGGCAACTATGGCTACACCTTC	CASSPTGNYGYTF
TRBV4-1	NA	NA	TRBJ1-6	TGCGCCAGCAGCCAAGACTGGCAGGGAGGTTCACCCCTCCACTTT	CASSQDWQGGSPLHF
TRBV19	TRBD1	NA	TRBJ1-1	TGTGCCAGTACCGCAGGGACAGGGGCCTACATGAACACTGAAGCTTTCTTT	CASTAGTGAYMNTEAFF
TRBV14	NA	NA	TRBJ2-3	TGTGCCAGCAGCCCCCGAGGAAATACGCAGTATTTT	CASSPRGNTQYF
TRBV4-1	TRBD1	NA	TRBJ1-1	TGCGCCAGCAGCCACCGGACAGGGGGTATGAGCACTGAAGCTTTCTTT	CASSHRTGGMSTEAFF
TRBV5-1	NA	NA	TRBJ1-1	TGCGCCAGCAGCAACCAAGGGGTAGGCACTGAAGCTTTCTTT	CASSNQGVGTEAFF
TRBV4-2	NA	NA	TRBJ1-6	TGTGCCAGCAGCCACCAAGGGGGGGGGTCCTATAATTCACCCCTCCACTTT	CASSHQGGGSYNSPLHF
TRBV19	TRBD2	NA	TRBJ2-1	TGTGCCAGTAGCCGGAGCGGGGGAACCTACAATGAGCAGTTCTTC	CASSRSGGTYNEQFF
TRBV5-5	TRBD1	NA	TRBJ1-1	TGTGCCAGCTCCCGGGACAGATACTCCATGAACACTGAAGCTTTCTTT	CASSRDRYSMNTEAFF
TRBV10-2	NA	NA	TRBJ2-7	TGCGCCAGCCACTCGCCTAGCAGTGGCTACGAGCAGTACTTC	CASHSPSSGYEQYF
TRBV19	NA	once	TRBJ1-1	TGTGCCAGTAGTACCGCAGGGGTTGGTGAAGCTTTCTTT	CASSTAGVGEAFF
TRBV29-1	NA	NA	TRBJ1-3	TGCAGCGCGACAGTAACAAACACCATATATTTT	CSATVTNTIYF
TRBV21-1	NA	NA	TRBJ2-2	TGTGCCAGCAGCAACAGGAACACCGGGGAGCTGTTTTTT	CASSNRNTGELFF
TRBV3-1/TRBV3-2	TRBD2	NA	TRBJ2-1	TGTGCCAGCAGCCAAGGAGCTAGCGGCAATGAGCAGTTCTTC	CASSQGASGNEQFF
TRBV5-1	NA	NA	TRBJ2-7	TGCGCCAGCAGCTTGGCCACAGGGGGGGAGAGCTCCTACGAGCAGTACTTC	CASSLATGGESSYEQYF
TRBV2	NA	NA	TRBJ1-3	TGTGCCAGCAGTGACAGGGGTAGTGGAAACACCATATATTTT	CASSDRGSGNTIYF
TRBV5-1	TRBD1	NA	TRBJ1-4	TGCGCCAGCAGCTTTACTGCCGGGACAGGGAATGAAAAACTGTTTTTT	CASSFTAGTGNEKLFF
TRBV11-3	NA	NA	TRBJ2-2	TGTGCCAGCAGCTCCGCGACCGGGGAGCTGTTTTTT	CASSSATGELFF
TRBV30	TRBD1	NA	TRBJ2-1	TGTGCCTGGAGTCCTAGATGGGACAGCTCCTACAATGAGCAGTTCTTC	CAWSPRWDSSYNEQFF
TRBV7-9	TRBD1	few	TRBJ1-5	TGTGCCAGCAGCTTAGGTCTCATCGGGACAGGGGAAACTCAGCCCCAGCATTTT	CASSLGLIGTGETQPQHF
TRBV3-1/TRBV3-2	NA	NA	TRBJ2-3	TGTGCCAGCAGCCCCTTAATAGATACCACAGATACGCAGTATTTT	CASSPLIDTTDTQYF
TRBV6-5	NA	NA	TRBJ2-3	TGTGCCAGCAGGAGACTAGTTGGAGATACGCAGTATTTT	CASRRLVGDTQYF
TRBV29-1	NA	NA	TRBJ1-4	TGCAGCGTTGTACTTAATGAAAAACTGTTTTTT	CSVVLNEKLFF
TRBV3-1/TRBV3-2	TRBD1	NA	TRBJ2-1	TGTGCCAGCAGCCAAGAGGACAGGTACAATGAGCAGTTCTTC	CASSQEDRYNEQFF
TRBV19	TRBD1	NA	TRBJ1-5	TGTGCCAGTAGTCAGGAGGACAGGGGGAACAATCAGCCCCAGCATTTT	CASSQEDRGNNQPQHF
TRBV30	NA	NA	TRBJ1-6	TGTGCCTGGAGTTTGGGGGGAAATTCACCCCTCCACTTT	CAWSLGGNSPLHF
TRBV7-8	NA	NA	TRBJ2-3	TGTGCCAGCAGCCCCCGCGGCACAGATACGCAGTATTTT	CASSPRGTDTQYF